This T cell receptor beta chain was found in a study of T cell responses to AZD1222 COVID-19 vaccine. Generated by immunoSEQ multiplex PCR, the TCRdb table keeps only in-frame clones and is missing some. The sample has about 130,000 clones; less than 95% are singletons. Broader study findings: Spike was spanned by vaccine-associated CD4 TCRs, with dominance at 160-218 and 743-854.

On this clone: Its antigen is not identified.

The sequencing here drew on peripheral blood, taken on day 0 of MenACWY control vaccination. The sequence was collected from an adult in good health.

CDR3 nucleotide sequence: TGTGCCAGCAGCCCTCGAAGTGCCGGCTCTGGAAACACCATATATTTT. Translated: CASSPRSAGSGNTIYF. The genes are TRBV6-2 or TRBV6-3 and TRBJ1-3; D remains ambiguous. The V and J ends lost 6 bases and 0 bases respectively, with 15 bases between them. CDR3 length: 16 amino acids. Germline V gene data show CDR1 as MNHEY and CDR2 as SVGEGT.